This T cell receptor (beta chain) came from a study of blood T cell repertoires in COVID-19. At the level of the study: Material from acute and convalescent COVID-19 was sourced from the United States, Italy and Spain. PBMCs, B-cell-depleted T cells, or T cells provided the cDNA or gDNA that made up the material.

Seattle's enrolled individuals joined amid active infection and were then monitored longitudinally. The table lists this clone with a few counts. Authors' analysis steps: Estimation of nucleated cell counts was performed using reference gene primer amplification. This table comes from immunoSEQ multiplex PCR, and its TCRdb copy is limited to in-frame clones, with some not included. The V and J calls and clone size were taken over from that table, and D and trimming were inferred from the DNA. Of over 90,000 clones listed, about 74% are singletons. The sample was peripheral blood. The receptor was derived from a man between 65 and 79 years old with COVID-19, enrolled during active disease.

The CDR3 sequence: CASSLSGRLETQYF. The CDR3 DNA reads as TGTGCCAGCAGTCTTAGCGGGAGACTGGAGACCCAGTACTTC. The chain employs TRBV28 and TRBJ2-5, with 9 bases aligning to TRBD2. The CDR3 is 14 residues long. Germline-derived CDR1 and CDR2 are MDHEN and SYDVKM. V gave up 5 bases and J gave up 5 bases; unmatched junction bases: 6. Supplemented by reference TRBV28 and TRBJ2-5, the full variable domain reads DVKVTQSSRYLVKRTGEKVFLECVQDMDHENMFWYRQDPGLGLRLIYFSYDVKMKEKGDIPEGYSVSREKKERFSLILESASTNQTSMYLCASSLSGRLETQYFGPGTRLLVL.